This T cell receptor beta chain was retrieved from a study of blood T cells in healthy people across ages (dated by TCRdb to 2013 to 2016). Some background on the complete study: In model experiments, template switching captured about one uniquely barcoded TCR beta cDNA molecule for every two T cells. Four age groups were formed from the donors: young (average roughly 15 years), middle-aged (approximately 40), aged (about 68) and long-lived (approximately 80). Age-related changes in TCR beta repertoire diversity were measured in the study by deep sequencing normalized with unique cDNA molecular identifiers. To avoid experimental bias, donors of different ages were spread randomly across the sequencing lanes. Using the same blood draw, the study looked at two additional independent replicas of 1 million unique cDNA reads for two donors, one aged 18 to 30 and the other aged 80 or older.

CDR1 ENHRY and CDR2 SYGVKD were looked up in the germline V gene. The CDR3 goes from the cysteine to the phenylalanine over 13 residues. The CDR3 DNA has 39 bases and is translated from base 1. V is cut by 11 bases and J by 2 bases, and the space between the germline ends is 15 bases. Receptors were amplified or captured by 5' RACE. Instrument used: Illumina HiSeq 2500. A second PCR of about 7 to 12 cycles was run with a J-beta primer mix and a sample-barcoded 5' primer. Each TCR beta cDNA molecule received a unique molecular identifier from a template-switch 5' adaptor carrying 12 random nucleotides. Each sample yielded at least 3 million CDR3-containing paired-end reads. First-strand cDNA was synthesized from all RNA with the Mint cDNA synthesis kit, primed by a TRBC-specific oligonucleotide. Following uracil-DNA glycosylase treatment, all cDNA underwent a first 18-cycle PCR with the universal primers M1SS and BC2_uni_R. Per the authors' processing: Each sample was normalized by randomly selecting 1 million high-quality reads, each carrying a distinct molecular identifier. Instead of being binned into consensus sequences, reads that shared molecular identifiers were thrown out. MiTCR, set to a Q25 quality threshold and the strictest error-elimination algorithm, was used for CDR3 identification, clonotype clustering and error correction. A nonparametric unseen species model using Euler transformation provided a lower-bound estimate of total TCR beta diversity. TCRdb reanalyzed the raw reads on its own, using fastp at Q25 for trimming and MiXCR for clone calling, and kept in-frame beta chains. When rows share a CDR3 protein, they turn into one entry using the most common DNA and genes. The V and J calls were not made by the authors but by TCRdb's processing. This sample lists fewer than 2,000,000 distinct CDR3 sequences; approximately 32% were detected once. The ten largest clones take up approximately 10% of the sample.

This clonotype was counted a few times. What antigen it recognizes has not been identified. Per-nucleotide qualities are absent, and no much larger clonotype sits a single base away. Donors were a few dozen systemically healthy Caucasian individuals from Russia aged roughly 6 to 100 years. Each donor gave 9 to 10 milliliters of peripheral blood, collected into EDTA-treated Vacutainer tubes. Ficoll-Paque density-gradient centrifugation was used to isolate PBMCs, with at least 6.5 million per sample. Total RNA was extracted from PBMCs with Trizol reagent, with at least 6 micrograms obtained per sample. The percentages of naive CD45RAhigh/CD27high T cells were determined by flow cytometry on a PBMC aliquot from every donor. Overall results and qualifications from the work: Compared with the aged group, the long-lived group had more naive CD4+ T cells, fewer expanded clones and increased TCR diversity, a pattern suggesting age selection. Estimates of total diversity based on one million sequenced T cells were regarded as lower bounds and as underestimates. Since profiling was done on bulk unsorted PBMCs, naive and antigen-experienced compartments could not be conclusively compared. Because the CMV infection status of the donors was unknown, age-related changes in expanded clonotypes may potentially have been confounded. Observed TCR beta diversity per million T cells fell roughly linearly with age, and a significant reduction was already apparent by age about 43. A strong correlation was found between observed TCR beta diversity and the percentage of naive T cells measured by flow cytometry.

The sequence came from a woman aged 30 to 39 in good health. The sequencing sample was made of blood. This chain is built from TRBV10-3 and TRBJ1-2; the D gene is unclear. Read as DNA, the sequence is TGTGCCTCCATTCGGACCGACAACTATGGCTACACCTTC. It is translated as CASIRTDNYGYTF.